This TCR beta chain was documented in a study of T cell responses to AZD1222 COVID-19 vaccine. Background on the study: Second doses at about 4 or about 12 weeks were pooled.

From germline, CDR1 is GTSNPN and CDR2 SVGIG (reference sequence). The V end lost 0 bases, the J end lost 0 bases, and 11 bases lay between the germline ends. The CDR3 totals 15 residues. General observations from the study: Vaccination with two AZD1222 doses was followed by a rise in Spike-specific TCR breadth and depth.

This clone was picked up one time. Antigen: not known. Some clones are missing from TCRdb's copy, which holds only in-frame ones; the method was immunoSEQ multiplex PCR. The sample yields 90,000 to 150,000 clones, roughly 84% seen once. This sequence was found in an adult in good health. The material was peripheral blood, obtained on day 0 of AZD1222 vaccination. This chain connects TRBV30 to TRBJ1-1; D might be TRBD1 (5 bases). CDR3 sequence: CAWSVLGGLNTEAFF. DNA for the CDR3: TGTGCCTGGAGTGTACTTGGGGGTTTGAACACTGAAGCTTTCTTT.